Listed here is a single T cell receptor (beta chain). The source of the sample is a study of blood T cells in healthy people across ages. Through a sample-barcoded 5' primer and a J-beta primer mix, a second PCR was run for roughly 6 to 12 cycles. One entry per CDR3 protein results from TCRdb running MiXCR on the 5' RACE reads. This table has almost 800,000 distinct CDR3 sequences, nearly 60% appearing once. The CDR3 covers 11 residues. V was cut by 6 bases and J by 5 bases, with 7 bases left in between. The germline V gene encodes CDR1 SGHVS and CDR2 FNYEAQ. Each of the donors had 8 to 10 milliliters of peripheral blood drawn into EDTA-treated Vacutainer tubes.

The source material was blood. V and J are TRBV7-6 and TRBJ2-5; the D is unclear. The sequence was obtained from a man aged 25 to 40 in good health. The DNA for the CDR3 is TGTGCCAGCAGGGGGTCGGAGACCCAGTACTTC. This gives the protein CASRGSETQYF.